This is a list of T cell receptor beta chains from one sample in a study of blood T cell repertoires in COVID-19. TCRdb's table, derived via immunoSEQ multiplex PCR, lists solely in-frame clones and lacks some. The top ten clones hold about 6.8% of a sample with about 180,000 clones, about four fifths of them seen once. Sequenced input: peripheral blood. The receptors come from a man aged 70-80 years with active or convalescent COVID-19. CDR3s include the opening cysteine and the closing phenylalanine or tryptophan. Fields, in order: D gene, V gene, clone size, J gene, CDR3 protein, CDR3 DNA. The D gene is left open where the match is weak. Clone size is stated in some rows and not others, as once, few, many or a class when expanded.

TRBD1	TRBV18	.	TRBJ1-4	CASSPRLSQGTNEKLFF	TGTGCCAGCTCACCCCGACTATCACAGGGGACAAATGAAAAACTGTTTTTT
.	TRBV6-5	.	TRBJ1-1	CASIRGRNTEAFF	TGTGCCAGCATCAGGGGCAGGAACACTGAAGCTTTCTTT
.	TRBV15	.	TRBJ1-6	CATSRVQGTQSPLHF	TGTGCCACCAGCAGAGTTCAGGGGACACAGTCACCCCTCCACTTT
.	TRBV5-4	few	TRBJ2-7	CASSLWGLFYEQYF	TGTGCCAGCAGCTTGTGGGGACTGTTCTACGAGCAGTACTTC
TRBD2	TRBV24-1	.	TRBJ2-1	CATSDHSGSAYNEQFF	TGTGCCACCAGTGACCATAGCGGGAGCGCCTACAATGAGCAGTTCTTC
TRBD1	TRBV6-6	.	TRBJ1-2	CASSPPGQGGKYGYTF	TGTGCCAGCAGCCCTCCCGGACAGGGGGGAAAGTATGGCTACACCTTC
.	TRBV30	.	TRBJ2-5	CAWTPGQPQETQYF	TGTGCCTGGACTCCAGGGCAGCCGCAAGAGACCCAGTACTTC
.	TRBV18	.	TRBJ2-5	CASSPNSHKTQYF	TGTGCCAGCTCACCGAATAGCCATAAGACCCAGTACTTC
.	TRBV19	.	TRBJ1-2	CASRGNGDYNGYTF	TGTGCCAGTAGAGGCAACGGGGATTATAATGGCTACACCTTC
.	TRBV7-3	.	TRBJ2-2	CASSLLGDIHTGELFF	TGTGCCAGCAGCTTACTAGGGGACATCCACACCGGGGAGCTGTTTTTT
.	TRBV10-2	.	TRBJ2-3	CASRGLDTQYF	TGCGCCAGCAGGGGGCTGGATACGCAGTATTTT
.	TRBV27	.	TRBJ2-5	CASSRTYQETQYF	TGTGCCAGCAGCAGGACTTACCAAGAGACCCAGTACTTC
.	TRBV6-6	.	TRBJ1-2	CASSPDSYGYTF	TGTGCCAGCAGCCCGGACAGCTATGGCTACACCTTC
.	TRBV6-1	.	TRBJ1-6	CASSEGGQGNSPLHF	TGTGCCAGCAGTGAGGGGGGGCAGGGAAATTCACCCCTCCACTTT
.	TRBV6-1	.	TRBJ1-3	CASSEAHLEEGNTIYF	TGTGCCAGCAGTGAAGCGCACTTGGAGGAAGGAAACACCATATATTTT
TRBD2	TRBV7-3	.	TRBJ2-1	CASSLGAGGYNEQFF	TGTGCCAGCAGCTTAGGAGCGGGAGGCTACAATGAGCAGTTCTTC
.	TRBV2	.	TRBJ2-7	CASIRQGKDEQYF	TGTGCCAGCATTCGGCAGGGAAAGGACGAGCAGTACTTC
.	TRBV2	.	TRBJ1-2	CASRGDTLNYGYTF	TGTGCCAGCAGGGGGGACACCCTTAACTATGGCTACACCTTC
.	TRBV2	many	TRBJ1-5	CASSTLYRDLGYSNQPQHF	TGTGCCAGCAGTACGCTTTACAGGGATCTAGGTTATAGCAATCAGCCCCAGCATTTT
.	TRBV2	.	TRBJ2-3	CASTILSDTDTQYF	TGTGCCAGCACGATACTTAGCGATACAGATACGCAGTATTTT